This T cell receptor beta chain came from a study of blood T cell repertoires in COVID-19. Study context: The cDNA or gDNA used as material had been derived from T cells, B-cell-depleted T cells, or PBMCs.

The CDR3 is 19 residues long. With 3 bases clipped from V and 4 bases from J, the junction kept 17 bases outside the gene matches. CDR1 and CDR2 from the germline V gene are SGHTS and YDEGEE. Original handling: Amplification from reference gene primers served as the basis for estimated nucleated cell counts. TCRdb's table, derived via immunoSEQ multiplex PCR, lists solely in-frame clones and lacks some. The D gene and trimming were derived from the DNA, and the V and J assignments and clone size from that table. The sample holds about 86,000 clones, approximately 78% seen once. V is TRBV5-8 and J is TRBJ1-5; 9 bases match TRBD1. The receptor comes from a woman of 80 years or more with acute or convalescent COVID-19. Sequences were obtained from peripheral blood. The CDR3 sequence is CASSSTRPDRGPENQPQHF. The CDR3 DNA reads as TGTGCCAGCAGCTCTACCCGCCCGGACAGGGGCCCTGAGAATCAGCCCCAGCATTTT.